These 3 T cell receptor beta chains originate from one sample sequenced in a study of response to subunit inactivated influenza vaccine. MiXCR, run by TCRdb on the RT-PCR reads, gives a single entry per CDR3 protein. The sample comprises fewer than 650,000 distinct CDR3 sequences, 10% to 15% of which are singletons, and roughly 14% rests with the top ten. Sequencing used PBMCs from blood, obtained more than 35 days after vaccination. The receptors come from a man aged 50 to 60 who received an inactivated influenza vaccine.

This clonotype appeared many times. This chain connects TRBV4-2 to TRBJ2-7; 8 nucleotides line up with TRBD1. The CDR3 contains 17 residues. Germline V gene lookup returns CDR1 LGHNA and CDR2 YNFKEQ. V lost 2 bases to trimming and J lost 2 bases; unmatched junction nucleotides: 11. This CDR3 reads CASSQTSGTGHPYEQYF. CDR3 nucleotide sequence: TGTGCCAGCAGCCAAACCTCCGGGACAGGCCATCCCTACGAGCAGTACTTC.

About this clonotype: A clone one base away is much larger, so this may be a read error. The genes are TRBV10-3 and TRBJ2-7, with unresolved D. This CDR3 has 15 amino acids. Germline V gene data show CDR1 as ENHRY and CDR2 as SYGVKD. The V end was cut by 5 bases, the J end by 3 bases, with 17 bases between. CDR3 sequence (DNA): TGTGCCATCAGTTGGGGTCTCCGGGTCGGCTACGAGCAGTACTTC. Encoded protein: CAISWGLRVGYEQYF.

The table lists this clonotype with a few counts. The rearrangement uses TRBV7-2 and TRBJ2-7; D not resolved. V was clipped by 8 bases and J by 1 base, with 15 bases between them. Germline values: CDR1 SGHTA, CDR2 FQGNSA. The CDR3 spans 14 residues. In nucleotides, the CDR3 is TGTGCCAGCTCTTGGGATATCTTTTCCTACGAGCAGTACTTC. As protein: CASSWDIFSYEQYF.